The 20 T cell receptor beta chains listed next were all sequenced from one sample in a study of radiation and T cells in renal cell carcinoma (dated by TCRdb to between 2020 and 2021). To prepare the library, the immunoSEQ multiplex PCR assay was applied. Not all clones reach the TCRdb copy of this immuneACCESS table, which keeps in-frame sequences only. Checked studies attribute under half of the gap to unresolved V genes and leave the rest unexplained. The sample profile shows approximately 90,000 clones; 86% of them were found once. Jointly, the top ten make up 6.5% to 8.5% of the sample. The sample's time point label, decoded: baseline pretreatment blood. The sample's treatment or condition, from its label and the paper: 15 Gy SBRT to primary tumor, nephrectomy 4 weeks later. The sequencing used blood, collected from a patient whose treatment included radiotherapy and nephrectomy. The source of these receptors is a man aged 45-65 years with renal cell carcinoma.

This clone has a handful of counts. The rearrangement joins TRBV18 to TRBJ1-4; TRBD1 might be the D (6 bases). This CDR3 has 15 residues. V lost 3 bases to trimming and J lost 4 bases, with 12 bases between them. Germline-derived CDR1 and CDR2 are KGHSH and LQKENI. CDR3 coding DNA: TGTGCCAGCTCACCGAGGGGGGACGATAATGAAAAACTGTTTTTT. Protein: CASSPRGDDNEKLFF.

The V and J genes are TRBV9 and TRBJ2-5; 9 bases agree with TRBD2. Per the germline V gene, CDR1 is SGDLS and CDR2 is YYNGEE. J lost 11 bases, V lost 0 bases, and 8 bases had no gene match. CDR3 size: 14 residues. CDR3 region: CASSVGDSGSAQYF. The CDR3 coding sequence is TGTGCCAGCAGCGTAGGAGATAGCGGGAGCGCTCAGTACTTC.

In nucleotides, the CDR3 is TGTGCCAGCGGGCAAGGGGGGAGCTATGGCTACACCTTC. It translates to CASGQGGSYGYTF. J is TRBJ1-2 and V is TRBV9; D possibly corresponds to TRBD1 (6 bases). CDR3 length equals 13 residues. The V and J ends lost 7 bases and 4 bases respectively, with 14 bases between them. The germline gives CDR1 SGDLS, CDR2 YYNGEE.

The chain carries TRBV28 and TRBJ1-5; D might be TRBD1 (6 bases). Trimming shortened V by 8 bases and J by 4 bases, and 12 bases separated the two germline ends. The CDR3 extends over 13 amino acids. CDR1 is MDHEN and CDR2 is SYDVKM in the germline V gene. CDR3 residues: CASGGRENQPQHF. The CDR3 bases are TGTGCCAGCGGGGGCAGGGAGAATCAGCCCCAGCATTTT.

This chain links TRBV10-3 with TRBJ2-1, with 7 bases fitting TRBD1. V lost 0 bases to trimming and J lost 2 bases; unmatched junction nucleotides: 1. Germline V gene data show CDR1 as ENHRY and CDR2 as SYGVKD. This CDR3 contains 15 residues. The CDR3 spells CAISESGGPYNEQFF. The CDR3 DNA reads as TGTGCCATCAGTGAGTCAGGGGGCCCCTACAATGAGCAGTTCTTC.

In this sample, this clone turned up a few times. V gene TRBV30 combines with J gene TRBJ1-1; D uncertain. The germline gives CDR1 GTSNPN, CDR2 SVGIG (reference sequence). This CDR3 is 14 amino acids long. V was pared by 0 bases and J by 0 bases, with 8 bases between. CDR3 region: CAWSVDHLNTEAFF. CDR3 coding DNA: TGTGCCTGGAGTGTAGACCATCTGAACACTGAAGCTTTCTTT.

The chain combines TRBV19 with TRBJ2-1; possible D gene TRBD2, 6 bases. Germline CDR1 is LNHDA and CDR2 is SQIVND (reference sequence). The CDR3 is 13 amino acids. The ends were cut back, 6 bases at V and 3 bases at J, with 9 bases in the middle. The CDR3 loop is CASRRDFYNEQFF. The CDR3 coding sequence is TGTGCCAGTAGGAGGGACTTCTACAATGAGCAGTTCTTC.

This clone was observed once. The CDR3 loop is CASLQGQNEKLFF. As DNA, the CDR3 is TGTGCCAGCTTACAGGGACAAAATGAAAAACTGTTTTTT. This chain joins TRBV18 and TRBJ1-4; weak D call: TRBD1 (6 bases). V was cut by 7 bases and J by 5 bases, with 11 bases left in between. CDR3 length: 13 amino acids. Germline-derived CDR1 and CDR2 are KGHSH and LQKENI.

The V call is TRBV19, the J call TRBJ1-5; a possible D gene is TRBD1 (5 bases). Looked up from germline, CDR1 is LNHDA and CDR2 is SQIVND (reference sequence). V was trimmed by 6 bases and J by 4 bases, leaving 13 bases between them. The CDR3 spans 14 residues. CDR3 amino acids: CASRSSGGNQPQHF. The CDR3 DNA reads TGTGCCAGTAGGTCGTCGGGGGGAAATCAGCCCCAGCATTTT. The full variable domain, rest sourced from reference TRBV19 and TRBJ1-5, is DGGITQSPKYLFRKEGQNVTLSCEQNLNHDAMYWYRQDPGQGLRLIYYSQIVNDFQKGDIAEGYSVSREKKESFPLTVTSAQKNPTAFYLCASRSSGGNQPQHFGDGTRLSIL.

V and J are TRBV5-1 and TRBJ2-5; D may be TRBD2 (6 bases). CDR1 is SGHRS, CDR2 YFSETQ, per germline. The CDR3 covers 14 residues. The V and J ends lost 4 bases and 5 bases respectively, with 15 bases between them. CDR3: CASSPGLVGETQYF. CDR3 nucleotide sequence: TGCGCCAGCAGCCCGGGACTCGTAGGGGAGACCCAGTACTTC.

The chain carries TRBV4-2 and TRBJ2-5, with a weak D call TRBD2 (6 bases). Germline assignment: CDR1 LGHNA and CDR2 YNFKEQ. The CDR3 is made up of 16 amino acids. Trimming removed 1 base at V and 4 bases at J, with 16 bases between. The CDR3 loop reads CASSQGVSSDLETQYF. CDR3 in DNA: TGTGCCAGCAGCCAAGGAGTCTCTAGCGACCTAGAGACCCAGTACTTC.

V and J are TRBV10-3 and TRBJ1-5, with a tentative D call TRBD1 (5 bases). Germline V gives CDR1 ENHRY, CDR2 SYGVKD. Trimming removed 4 bases from V and 6 bases from J, with 10 bases in between. This CDR3 comprises 13 residues. DNA for the CDR3: TGTGCCATCAGTGCAGGGTTAAGTCAGCCCCAGCATTTT. Its translation: CAISAGLSQPQHF.

The gene calls are TRBV4-1 and TRBJ1-1; 9 positions match TRBD1. The CDR3 length is 15 residues. V lost 4 bases, J lost 0 bases, and 3 bases stayed unmatched. The germline gives CDR1 MGHRA, CDR2 YSYEKL. The CDR3 spells CASSPGQGMNTEAFF. The CDR3 DNA reads as TGCGCCAGCAGCCCGGGACAGGGAATGAACACTGAAGCTTTCTTT.

This chain uses TRBV7-8 with TRBJ2-7, with TRBD1 matching over 9 bases. This CDR3 contains 15 residues. Germline lookup yields CDR1 SGHVS and CDR2 FQNEAQ. Trimming cost V 6 bases and J 2 bases; bases outside gene matches: 8. In nucleotides, the CDR3 is TGTGCCAGCAGGGAACGACAGGGGGTTACCTACGAGCAGTACTTC. The encoded protein is CASRERQGVTYEQYF.

The chain carries TRBV6-5 and TRBJ2-5; D call uncertain. CDR1 is MNHEY, CDR2 SVGAGI, per germline. This CDR3 has 14 residues. The V and J ends lost 0 bases and 2 bases respectively, with 7 bases between them. The CDR3 DNA follows: TGTGCCAGCAGTTACTCCCTGGCACAAGAGACCCAGTACTTC. Its protein product is CASSYSLAQETQYF.

The V gene is TRBV4-2, the J gene TRBJ2-2; D might be TRBD2 (6 bases). Germline V CDR1 and CDR2: LGHNA, YNFKEQ. V was clipped by 4 bases and J by 0 bases, with 12 bases between them. CDR3 length: 16 amino acids. The CDR3 nucleotides read TGTGCCAGCAGCCTCCTTGGAGGGGCGAACACCGGGGAGCTGTTTTTT. Its protein product is CASSLLGGANTGELFF.

The chain joins TRBV9 to TRBJ2-3; 8 bases are shared with TRBD2. Per the germline V gene, CDR1 is SGDLS and CDR2 is YYNGEE. V gave up 3 bases and J gave up 0 bases; unmatched junction bases: 12. The CDR3 is 18 amino acids. CDR3 sequence: CASSGRALAGGSTDTQYF. The CDR3, as DNA: TGTGCCAGCAGCGGCCGGGCCCTAGCGGGTGGGAGCACAGATACGCAGTATTTT.

This clone appeared once. The J gene is TRBJ2-5, the V gene TRBV10-3; a possible D gene is TRBD1 (5 bases). The CDR3 length is 13 residues. The V end lost 7 bases, the J end lost 4 bases, and 13 bases lay between the germline ends. CDR1 is ENHRY and CDR2 is SYGVKD in the germline V gene. The CDR3 sequence is CAIKASRVETQYF. The DNA for the CDR3 is TGTGCCATCAAGGCATCCAGGGTAGAGACCCAGTACTTC.

The gene calls are TRBV5-1 and TRBJ1-1; no reliable D call. The CDR3 sequence is 14 residues long. V gave up 3 bases and J gave up 0 bases, with 9 bases separating them. Germline CDR1 reads SGHRS; CDR2 reads YFSETQ. The DNA of the CDR3 is TGCGCCAGCAGCTCCAGCTCCATGAACACTGAAGCTTTCTTT. Protein sequence: CASSSSSMNTEAFF.

The rearrangement joins TRBV19 to TRBJ2-3, with D possibly TRBD2 on 5 matching bases. Trimming took off 5 bases at V and 5 bases at J, with 8 bases between the two ends. From germline, CDR1 is LNHDA and CDR2 SQIVND (reference sequence). This CDR3 spans 12 amino acids. The CDR3 reads CASSPGIDTQYF. The CDR3 bases are TGTGCCAGTAGTCCCGGGATAGATACGCAGTATTTT.